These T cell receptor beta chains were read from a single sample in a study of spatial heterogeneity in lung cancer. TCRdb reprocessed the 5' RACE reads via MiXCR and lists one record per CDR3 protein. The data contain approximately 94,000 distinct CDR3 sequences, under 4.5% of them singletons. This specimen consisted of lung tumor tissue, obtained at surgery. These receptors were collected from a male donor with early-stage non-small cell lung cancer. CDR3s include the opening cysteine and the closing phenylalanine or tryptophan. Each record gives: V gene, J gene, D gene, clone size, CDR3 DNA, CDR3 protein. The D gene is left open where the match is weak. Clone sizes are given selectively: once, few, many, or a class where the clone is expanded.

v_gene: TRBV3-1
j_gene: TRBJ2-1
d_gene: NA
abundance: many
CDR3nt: TGTGCCAGCAGCCAAATGATAGCTTTGGAGCAGTTCTTC
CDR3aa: CASSQMIALEQFF

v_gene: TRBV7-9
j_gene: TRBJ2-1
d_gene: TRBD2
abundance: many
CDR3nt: TGTGCCAGCAGCGGTGGGCTAGCGGATAACAATGAGCAGTTCTTC
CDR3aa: CASSGGLADNNEQFF

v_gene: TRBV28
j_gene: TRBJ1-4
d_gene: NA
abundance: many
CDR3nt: TGTGCCAGCAGCGCGGGCGGGGGTGAAAAACTGTTTTTT
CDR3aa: CASSAGGGEKLFF

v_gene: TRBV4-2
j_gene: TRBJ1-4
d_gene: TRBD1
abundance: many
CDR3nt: TGTGCCAGCAGCCAAGACCCCTCCAGCGGACAGGGGGCAACTAATGAAAAACTGTTTTTT
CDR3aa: CASSQDPSSGQGATNEKLFF

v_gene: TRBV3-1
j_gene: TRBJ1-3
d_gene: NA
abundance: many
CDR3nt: TGTGCCAGCAGCCAGGACCTTATGACTGGAAACACCATATATTTT
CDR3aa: CASSQDLMTGNTIYF

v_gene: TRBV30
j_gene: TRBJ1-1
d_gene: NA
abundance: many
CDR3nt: TGTGCCTGGTTTGAGGGGGTTGAAGCTTTCTTT
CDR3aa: CAWFEGVEAFF

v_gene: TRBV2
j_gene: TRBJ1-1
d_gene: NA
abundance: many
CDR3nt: TGTGCCAGCAGTGAGATTGGCTGGGGGAACACTGAAGCTTTCTTT
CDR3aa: CASSEIGWGNTEAFF

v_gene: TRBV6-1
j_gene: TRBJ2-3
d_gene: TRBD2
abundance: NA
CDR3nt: TGTGCCAGCAGTGTGTCAGTAAGGGGGCTAGCGGGAGGGGATACGCAGTATTTT
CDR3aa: CASSVSVRGLAGGDTQYF

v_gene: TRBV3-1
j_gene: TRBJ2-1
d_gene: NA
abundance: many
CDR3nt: TGTGCCAGCAGCAAACACTCAACGCCCTCCTTGGAGAAGTTCTTC
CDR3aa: CASSKHSTPSLEKFF

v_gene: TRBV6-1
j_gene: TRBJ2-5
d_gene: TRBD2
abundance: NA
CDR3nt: TGTGCCAGCATCCCATGGCGGGGAGGGATCTCGGAGACCCAGTACTTC
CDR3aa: CASIPWRGGISETQYF

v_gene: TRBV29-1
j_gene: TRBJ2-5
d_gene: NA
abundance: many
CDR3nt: TGCAGCGTTGGAGATCCGGAGGGGGAGACCCAGTACTTC
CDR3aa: CSVGDPEGETQYF

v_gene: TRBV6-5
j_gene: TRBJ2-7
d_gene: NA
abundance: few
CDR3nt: TGTGCCAGCAGCAGTAGTAGCGAGCAGTACTTC
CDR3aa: CASSSSSEQYF

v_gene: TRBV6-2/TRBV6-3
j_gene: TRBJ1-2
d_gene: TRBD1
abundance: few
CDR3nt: TGTGCCAGCCTTCCGACAGGGGTCTATGGCTACACCTTC
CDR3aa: CASLPTGVYGYTF

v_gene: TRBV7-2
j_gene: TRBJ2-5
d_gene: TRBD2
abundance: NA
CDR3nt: TGTGCCAGCAGCCCCCGGACTAGCGGGCAAGAGACCCAGTACTTC
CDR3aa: CASSPRTSGQETQYF

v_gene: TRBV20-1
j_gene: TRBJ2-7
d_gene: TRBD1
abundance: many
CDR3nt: TGCAGTGCTCGGTTCCCGGGACAGGGCTACGAGCAGTACTTC
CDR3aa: CSARFPGQGYEQYF

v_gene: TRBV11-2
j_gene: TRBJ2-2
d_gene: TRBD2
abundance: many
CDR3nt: TGTGCCAGCAGCTCCGTGACGGGAGGGGCCGGGGAGCTGTTTTTT
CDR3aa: CASSSVTGGAGELFF

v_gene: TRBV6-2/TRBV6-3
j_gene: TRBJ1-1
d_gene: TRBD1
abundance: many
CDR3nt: TGTGCCAGCTCAACAGGGGGCACTGAAGCTTTCTTT
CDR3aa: CASSTGGTEAFF

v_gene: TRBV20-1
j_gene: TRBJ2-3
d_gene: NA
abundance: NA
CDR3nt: TGCAGTGCTAGAGATCCGGGAACAGATACGCAGTATTTT
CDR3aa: CSARDPGTDTQYF

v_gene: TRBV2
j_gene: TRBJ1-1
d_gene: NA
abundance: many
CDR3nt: TGTGCCAGCAGCCGGGACATTAACACTGAAGCTTTCTTT
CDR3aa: CASSRDINTEAFF